These T cell receptor beta chains were read from a single sample in a study of OX40 agonist ivuxolimab in advanced cancers. Some clones are missing from TCRdb's copy, which holds only in-frame ones; the method was immunoSEQ multiplex PCR. The table lists about 61,000 clones, 92% of them singletons. Here the sequenced sample was CD4+ or CD8+ T cells sorted from blood, taken in a trial of the OX40 agonist ivuxolimab. These receptors came from an adult with an advanced solid tumor such as melanoma, head and neck, liver or kidney cancer. Both conserved end residues are part of each CDR3. A D gene is named only where the DNA matches it firmly. The size field is filled for only some rows; it gives once, few, many or a size class.

v_gene	d_gene	j_gene	abundance	CDR3aa	CDR3nt
TRBV4-3	NA	TRBJ1-4	NA	CASSQEGVTGGEKLFF	TGCGCCAGCAGCCAAGAGGGGGTGACGGGTGGAGAAAAACTGTTTTTT
TRBV25-1	NA	TRBJ1-1	NA	CASQTAMNTEAFF	TGTGCCAGCCAGACAGCGATGAACACTGAAGCTTTCTTT
TRBV5-4	NA	TRBJ1-2	NA	CASSLAAGVDGYTF	TGTGCCAGCAGCTTGGCCGCAGGGGTGGATGGCTACACCTTC
TRBV6-1	TRBD1	TRBJ2-1	once	CASSDIVVGDSHNEQFF	TGTGCCAGCAGTGATATCGTTGTGGGGGACAGTCACAATGAGCAGTTCTTC
TRBV4-2	NA	TRBJ2-7	NA	CASSQDIYEQYF	TGTGCCAGCAGCCAAGATATCTACGAGCAGTACTTC
TRBV28	NA	TRBJ1-6	NA	CASRGTVIPNSPLHF	TGTGCCAGCAGGGGGACCGTAATCCCTAATTCACCCCTCCACTTT
TRBV4-3	NA	TRBJ1-6	NA	CASSLLDSYNSPLHF	TGCGCCAGCAGCCTACTCGACTCCTATAATTCACCCCTCCACTTT
TRBV7-9	NA	TRBJ2-3	NA	CASSRFDTQYF	TGTGCCAGCAGCCGTTTTGATACGCAGTATTTT
TRBV12-5	TRBD1	TRBJ2-3	NA	CASGMGTEADTQYF	TGTGCTAGTGGTATGGGGACAGAAGCAGATACGCAGTATTTT
TRBV6-5	NA	TRBJ2-1	NA	CASSYWDSNEQFF	TGTGCCAGCAGTTATTGGGACTCCAATGAGCAGTTCTTC
TRBV6-5	TRBD1	TRBJ1-4	NA	CASSYSSQGANEKLFF	TGTGCCAGCAGTTACTCATCACAGGGGGCGAATGAAAAACTGTTTTTT
TRBV4-2	NA	TRBJ2-7	NA	CASSQAEYSYEQYF	TGTGCCAGCAGCCAAGCGGAGTACTCCTACGAGCAGTACTTC
TRBV28	NA	TRBJ1-2	NA	CASSILDTGVNRYGYTF	TGTGCCAGCAGTATTCTAGACACAGGAGTTAATCGCTATGGCTACACCTTC
TRBV6-5	NA	TRBJ2-3	NA	CASSYGLATDTQYF	TGTGCCAGCAGTTACGGCCTTGCCACAGATACGCAGTATTTT
TRBV11-2	NA	TRBJ2-1	NA	CASRTPFGGNEQFF	TGTGCCAGCAGAACTCCTTTTGGCGGGAATGAGCAGTTCTTC
TRBV23-1	NA	TRBJ2-3	NA	CASSHSAPLTPITDTQYF	TGCGCCAGCAGTCATTCGGCACCTCTAACCCCTATCACAGATACGCAGTATTTT
TRBV4-2	TRBD2	TRBJ2-1	NA	CASSQGLGYEQFF	TGTGCCAGCAGTCAGGGACTAGGCTATGAGCAGTTCTTC
TRBV6-6	NA	TRBJ2-1	NA	CASSTGPYNEQFF	TGTGCCAGCAGCACCGGACCCTACAATGAGCAGTTCTTC
TRBV30	NA	TRBJ2-1	NA	CAWKWVGSYNEQFF	TGTGCCTGGAAATGGGTGGGCTCCTACAATGAGCAGTTCTTC
TRBV27	NA	TRBJ2-1	NA	CASSLGPPGYNEQFF	TGTGCCAGCAGTTTAGGTCCCCCGGGGTACAATGAGCAGTTCTTC
TRBV4-1	NA	TRBJ1-5	few	CASSQPHSNQPQHF	TGCGCCAGCAGCCAACCTCACAGTAATCAGCCCCAGCATTTT
TRBV30	NA	TRBJ1-3	NA	CAWSVLGNTIYF	TGTGCCTGGAGTGTACTTGGAAACACCATATATTTT
TRBV28	TRBD1	TRBJ2-3	NA	CASQNEQGGPDTQYF	TGTGCCAGCCAAAACGAACAGGGGGGCCCAGATACGCAGTATTTT
TRBV28	NA	TRBJ1-2	NA	CASSLSGRGNYGYTF	TGTGCCAGCAGTTTATCGGGGAGAGGTAACTATGGCTACACCTTC
TRBV25-1	TRBD2	TRBJ2-5	NA	CASSDRGGRETQYF	TGTGCCAGCAGTGATAGGGGAGGGCGGGAGACCCAGTACTTC
TRBV15	NA	TRBJ1-3	NA	CATALDRYSGNTIYF	TGTGCCACCGCCCTAGACAGATACTCTGGAAACACCATATATTTT
TRBV9	TRBD2	TRBJ2-1	NA	CASSVASGSLEQFF	TGTGCCAGCAGCGTAGCGAGCGGGAGCCTTGAGCAGTTCTTC
TRBV5-6	TRBD1	TRBJ2-1	NA	CASSRYSEGGTEQFF	TGTGCCAGCAGCCGGTACAGTGAAGGGGGCACTGAGCAGTTCTTC
TRBV11-2	NA	TRBJ2-1	NA	CASSFYNEQFF	TGTGCCAGCAGCTTCTACAATGAGCAGTTCTTC
TRBV30	NA	TRBJ2-7	NA	CAWSVRPNPYEQYF	TGTGCCTGGAGTGTACGACCCAACCCCTACGAGCAGTACTTC
TRBV4-3	NA	TRBJ1-4	NA	CASSPYRGAREKLFF	TGCGCCAGCAGCCCATACCGGGGCGCTCGGGAAAAACTGTTTTTT
TRBV30	NA	TRBJ1-1	NA	CAWSRGLEAFF	TGTGCCTGGAGCAGGGGTCTAGAAGCTTTCTTT
TRBV5-5	NA	TRBJ1-5	few	CASSLPGYNQPQHF	TGTGCCAGCAGCTTACCAGGTTACAATCAGCCCCAGCATTTT
TRBV7-6	TRBD2	TRBJ2-1	NA	CASSLREGADEQFF	TGTGCCAGCAGCCTACGGGAGGGTGCCGATGAGCAGTTCTTC
TRBV6-5	NA	TRBJ2-6	NA	CASSFTGANVLTF	TGTGCCAGCAGTTTTACCGGGGCCAACGTCCTGACTTTC
TRBV15	NA	TRBJ1-1	NA	CATSRARGRAEAFF	TGTGCCACCAGCAGAGCCCGGGGGCGCGCTGAAGCTTTCTTT
TRBV28	TRBD1	TRBJ1-1	NA	CASSRSTGTGVFTHMNTEAFF	TGTGCCAGCAGTCGCAGCACCGGGACAGGGGTATTTACCCACATGAACACTGAAGCTTTCTTT
TRBV13	NA	TRBJ2-3	NA	CASSLNTDTQYF	TGTGCCAGCAGCCTAAACACAGATACGCAGTATTTT
TRBV10-3	NA	TRBJ1-2	NA	CAISESNVYGYTF	TGTGCCATCAGTGAGTCTAACGTATATGGCTACACCTTC
TRBV7-8	TRBD1	TRBJ1-4	few	CASSLNRGPSEKLFF	TGTGCCAGCAGCCTGAACAGGGGGCCAAGTGAAAAACTGTTTTTT
TRBV28	NA	TRBJ1-5	once	CASSPRTVYSNQPQHF	TGTGCCAGCAGTCCCCGGACAGTATATAGCAATCAGCCCCAGCATTTT
TRBV4-3	NA	TRBJ1-2	NA	CASSQEWDNYGYTF	TGCGCCAGCAGCCAAGAGTGGGATAACTATGGCTACACCTTC
TRBV30	NA	TRBJ1-1	NA	CAWRGEGTEAFF	TGTGCCTGGAGGGGAGAAGGGACTGAAGCTTTCTTT
TRBV6-1	TRBD2	TRBJ2-2	NA	CASRLAGASGELFF	TGTGCCAGCAGACTAGCGGGAGCGAGTGGGGAGCTGTTTTTT
TRBV5-1	TRBD1	TRBJ1-1	NA	CASSFTGGITEAFF	TGCGCCAGCAGCTTCACAGGGGGCATCACTGAAGCTTTCTTT
TRBV9	NA	TRBJ1-5	NA	CASSGGSNQPQHF	TGTGCCAGCAGCGGGGGGAGCAATCAGCCCCAGCATTTT
TRBV6-5	TRBD2	TRBJ2-7	once	CASSQAGGAGEQYF	TGTGCCAGCAGCCAAGCGGGGGGGGCCGGCGAGCAGTACTTC
TRBV5-4	NA	TRBJ2-3	NA	CASSFGSSDTQYF	TGTGCCAGCAGCTTTGGTAGCTCAGATACGCAGTATTTT
TRBV28	NA	TRBJ1-5	NA	CASSLKGGGTWQPQHF	TGTGCCAGCAGCCTTAAAGGGGGGGGGACGTGGCAGCCCCAGCATTTT
TRBV4-3	TRBD1	TRBJ1-2	once	CASSQGTGGYGYTF	TGCGCCAGCAGCCAAGGGACAGGGGGCTATGGCTACACCTTC
TRBV6-5	TRBD2	TRBJ2-1	NA	CASSVSGNEQFF	TGTGCCAGCAGTGTTAGCGGGAATGAGCAGTTCTTC
TRBV28	NA	TRBJ2-7	NA	CASSLRAPTYEQYF	TGTGCCAGCAGTTTACGGGCGCCTACCTACGAGCAGTACTTC
TRBV15	NA	TRBJ1-5	NA	CATSEIFSNQPQHF	TGTGCCACCAGCGAAATTTTTAGCAATCAGCCCCAGCATTTT
TRBV30	NA	TRBJ2-7	NA	CAWNWAGVMYEQYF	TGTGCCTGGAATTGGGCAGGGGTTATGTACGAGCAGTACTTC
TRBV27	TRBD1	TRBJ1-5	NA	CASSHRGSQPQHF	TGTGCCAGCAGTCACAGGGGTTCGCAGCCCCAGCATTTT
TRBV6-6	NA	TRBJ2-3	NA	CASSLAVSTDTQYF	TGTGCCAGCAGCTTAGCGGTTAGCACAGATACGCAGTATTTT
TRBV27	NA	TRBJ1-5	NA	CASSLIAGTRDQPQHF	TGTGCCAGCAGTTTAATCGCTGGGACACGGGACCAGCCCCAGCATTTT
TRBV6-5	NA	TRBJ1-5	NA	CASSSGNNQPQHF	TGTGCCAGCAGTTCCGGGAACAATCAGCCCCAGCATTTT
TRBV7-7	NA	TRBJ2-5	once	CASSLGSAMETQYF	TGTGCTAGCAGCCTAGGTAGTGCGATGGAGACCCAGTACTTC